The rows below give T cell receptor beta chains drawn from one sample of a study of blood T cells in healthy people across ages. TCRdb called the 5' RACE reads again in MiXCR, with one record for every CDR3 protein. The data hold roughly 1,800,000 distinct CDR3 sequences, with just under 50% observed a single time. The specimen sequenced was blood. The receptor set was obtained from a woman aged 40 to 55 in good health. The CDR3 runs from the conserved cysteine through the conserved F or W. A D gene is named only where the DNA matches it firmly. The listing skips clone size in some rows; elsewhere it reads once, few, many or a size class.

>TRBJ2-3|TRBV10-3|NA|14|many
CAISESDSTDTQYF
TGTGCCATCAGTGAGTCGGACAGCACAGATACGCAGTATTTT
>TRBJ2-1|TRBV9|NA|15|few
CASSVVGGPGNEQFF
TGTGCCAGCAGTGTAGTTGGGGGGCCTGGCAATGAGCAGTTCTTC
>TRBJ2-1|TRBV6-5|NA|16|few
CASSYRHESSYNEQFF
TGTGCCAGCAGTTACCGCCACGAAAGCTCCTACAATGAGCAGTTCTTC
>TRBJ2-3|TRBV7-2|TRBD2|19|NA
CASSLEGLGAGVRTDTQYF
TGTGCCAGCAGCTTAGAAGGGTTAGGGGCGGGGGTGCGCACAGATACGCAGTATTTT
>TRBJ2-1|TRBV20-1|TRBD1|15|few
CSELPTGSFRNEQFF
TGCAGTGAATTACCGACAGGGAGTTTTCGCAATGAGCAGTTCTTC
>TRBJ2-7|TRBV27|NA|16|once
CASSSGAAVPSYEQYF
TGTGCCAGCAGTTCAGGGGCCGCAGTGCCTTCCTACGAGCAGTACTTC
>TRBJ1-1|TRBV7-9|NA|18|NA
CASSLAHVRDRGNTEAFF
TGTGCCAGCAGCTTAGCGCATGTCCGGGACCGGGGGAACACTGAAGCTTTCTTT
>TRBJ2-1|TRBV15|TRBD2|18|NA
CATSGRLAGPLGYNEQFF
TGTGCCACCAGCGGAAGACTAGCGGGGCCCCTAGGGTACAATGAGCAGTTCTTC
>TRBJ2-5|TRBV6-6|NA|14|NA
CASSYGGEIDEQYF
TGTGCCAGCAGTTACGGTGGGGAAATTGATGAGCAGTACTTC
>TRBJ2-5|TRBV3-1|NA|15|NA
CASSQVPGGRETQYF
TGTGCCAGCAGCCAAGTGCCGGGGGGCCGGGAGACCCAGTACTTC
>TRBJ2-3|TRBV7-9|NA|14|NA
CASSPKGGTDTQYF
TGTGCCAGCAGCCCCAAGGGGGGCACAGATACGCAGTATTTT
>TRBJ2-7|TRBV5-6|NA|15|few
CASKASRPQGYEQYF
TGTGCCAGCAAGGCTTCCCGCCCCCAGGGCTACGAGCAGTACTTC
>TRBJ1-1|TRBV5-1|NA|12|NA
CASSLEAGAAFF
TGCGCCAGCAGCTTGGAAGCGGGAGCGGCTTTCTTT
>TRBJ2-3|TRBV20-1|NA|12|NA
CSARDPRDTQYF
TGCAGTGCTAGAGATCCGCGAGATACGCAGTATTTT
>TRBJ2-3|TRBV2|TRBD2|13|once
CASKLAETDTQYF
TGTGCCAGCAAACTAGCGGAGACAGATACGCAGTATTTT
>TRBJ2-2|TRBV20-1|NA|14|NA
CSARARGNTGELFF
TGCAGTGCTAGAGCGAGGGGGAACACCGGGGAGCTGTTTTTT
>TRBJ2-4|TRBV9|NA|14|NA
CASSVGRVGNTQYF
TGTGCCAGCAGCGTAGGCAGGGTCGGAAACACTCAGTACTTC
>TRBJ1-4|TRBV3-1|TRBD1|16|NA
CASSQDGGQGSEKLFF
TGTGCCAGCAGCCAAGATGGAGGACAGGGTAGCGAAAAACTGTTTTTT
>TRBJ2-1|TRBV24-1|TRBD1|12|NA
CATSDFRGRGFF
TGTGCCACCAGTGATTTCAGGGGGCGAGGGTTCTTC
>TRBJ2-5|TRBV7-2|NA|12|NA
CASSALGEIQYF
TGTGCCAGCAGCGCCTTGGGAGAGATCCAGTACTTC
>TRBJ2-6|TRBV5-1|NA|16|NA
CARSLWNVGGANVLTF
TGCGCCCGCAGCTTATGGAATGTTGGTGGGGCCAACGTCCTGACTTTC
>TRBJ2-7|TRBV4-1|NA|16|NA
CASSQVDTGGVYEQYF
TGCGCCAGCAGCCAAGTGGATACAGGGGGGGTGTACGAGCAGTACTTC
>TRBJ2-3|TRBV5-1|TRBD1|16|NA
CASSMLTQGDRDTQYF
TGCGCCAGCAGCATGCTGACTCAGGGGGATAGAGATACGCAGTATTTT
>TRBJ1-2|TRBV7-9|NA|16|few
CASSQRTRDGDYGYTF
TGTGCCAGCAGCCAAAGAACCAGGGATGGAGACTATGGCTACACCTTC
>TRBJ2-1|TRBV12-3/TRBV12-4|NA|13|NA
CASSLQGSSEQFF
TGTGCCAGCAGCCTCCAGGGATCCAGTGAGCAGTTCTTC
>TRBJ2-7|TRBV13|TRBD2|17|NA
CASSSPGEAGTYNEQYF
TGTGCCAGCAGCTCCCCGGGGGAAGCGGGGACCTACAATGAGCAGTACTTC
>TRBJ2-7|TRBV28|TRBD1|16|NA
CAISLETGTVSYEQYF
TGTGCCATCAGCTTAGAGACCGGGACAGTCTCCTACGAGCAGTACTTC
>TRBJ2-7|TRBV10-2|NA|13|NA
CARSESLSYEQYF
TGCGCCCGCAGTGAGTCGCTGAGTTACGAGCAGTACTTC
>TRBJ2-4|TRBV4-3|TRBD1|18|NA
CASSQDPQGAGAKNIQYF
TGCGCCAGCAGCCAAGATCCCCAGGGGGCGGGGGCCAAAAACATTCAGTACTTC
>TRBJ2-3|TRBV15|NA|16|NA
CATSRDQGGGTDTQYF
TGTGCCACCAGCAGAGATCAGGGCGGGGGCACAGATACGCAGTATTTT
>TRBJ2-3|TRBV12-3/TRBV12-4|TRBD2|17|NA
CASSAGTSGRRTDTQYF
TGTGCCAGCAGTGCCGGGACTAGCGGGAGACGCACAGATACGCAGTATTTT
>TRBJ1-1|TRBV4-3|NA|15|NA
CASSQDAGALTEAFF
TGCGCCAGCAGCCAAGATGCCGGGGCCCTCACTGAAGCTTTCTTT
>TRBJ2-1|TRBV4-3|TRBD2|19|few
CASSQEPSGALSSYNEQFF
TGCGCCAGCAGCCAAGAACCTAGCGGGGCCTTGAGCTCCTACAATGAGCAGTTCTTC
>TRBJ2-5|TRBV7-2|NA|14|many
CASSPSTGRETQYF
TGTGCCAGCAGCCCATCGACAGGTCGGGAGACCCAGTACTTC
>TRBJ1-2|TRBV24-1|TRBD1|15|NA
CATSEPGQGGYGYTF
TGTGCCACCAGTGAACCCGGACAGGGCGGCTATGGCTACACCTTC
>TRBJ2-1|TRBV10-2|NA|15|NA
CASSEAYGDYNEQFF
TGCGCCAGCAGTGAGGCGTACGGGGACTACAATGAGCAGTTCTTC
>TRBJ2-1|TRBV7-2|TRBD2|14|NA
CASSPGLASDEQFF
TGTGCCAGCAGCCCTGGACTAGCTTCCGATGAGCAGTTCTTC
>TRBJ1-2|TRBV6-2/TRBV6-3|NA|12|few
CASSETLGGYTF
TGTGCCAGCAGTGAGACGCTTGGTGGCTACACCTTC
>TRBJ2-4|TRBV5-4|TRBD1|15|NA
CASSLPGQGGNIQYF
TGTGCCAGCAGCTTGCCGGGACAGGGGGGAAACATTCAGTACTTC
>TRBJ1-1|TRBV29-1|NA|15|NA
CSVENRQFSNTEAFF
TGCAGCGTTGAAAACCGACAGTTTTCGAACACTGAAGCTTTCTTT
>TRBJ1-2|TRBV29-1|TRBD1|15|NA
CSVEDEDRVNYGYTF
TGCAGCGTTGAAGATGAGGACAGGGTTAACTATGGCTACACCTTC
>TRBJ2-1|TRBV9|NA|15|once
CASSVEPVSYNEQFF
TGTGCCAGCAGCGTAGAACCGGTCTCCTACAATGAGCAGTTCTTC
>TRBJ2-7|TRBV14|NA|13|NA
CATRQQGSYEQYF
TGTGCCACCCGACAACAAGGTTCCTACGAGCAGTACTTC
>TRBJ2-7|TRBV28|NA|16|NA
CASSLPRPGARIEQYF
TGTGCCAGCAGTTTACCCAGACCCGGAGCGAGGATCGAGCAGTACTTC
>TRBJ1-4|TRBV4-3|NA|16|once
CASSQEGEGINEKLFF
TGCGCCAGCAGCCAAGAAGGGGAGGGGATTAATGAAAAACTGTTTTTT
>TRBJ1-2|TRBV21-1|NA|18|NA
CASTQGRDPTLRLYGYTF
TGTGCCAGCACCCAGGGCAGGGACCCAACACTACGGCTATATGGCTACACCTTC
>TRBJ2-6|TRBV5-1|TRBD1|15|few
CASSLASQGARVLTF
TGCGCCAGCAGCTTGGCCTCTCAGGGGGCGAGAGTCCTGACTTTC
>TRBJ1-2|TRBV7-2|NA|13|many
CASSPTGTYGYTF
TGTGCCAGCAGTCCAACAGGGACCTATGGCTACACCTTC
>TRBJ2-7|TRBV5-1|NA|16|NA
CASSLRSDSSSYEQYF
TGCGCCAGCAGCTTGAGGTCCGACAGCAGCTCCTACGAGCAGTACTTC
>TRBJ2-1|TRBV28|NA|16|many
CASSFVGGGARNEQFF
TGTGCCAGCAGTTTTGTAGGGGGGGGGGCACGCAATGAGCAGTTCTTC
>TRBJ1-2|TRBV4-3|TRBD1|17|NA
CASSQGTGGNYLYGYTF
TGCGCCAGCAGCCAGGGGACAGGGGGCAATTACCTCTATGGCTACACCTTC
>TRBJ2-5|TRBV6-2/TRBV6-3|TRBD1|16|NA
CASSTYPQGSGETQYF
TGTGCCAGCAGTACCTATCCACAGGGGTCGGGAGAGACCCAGTACTTC
>TRBJ2-1|TRBV11-1|NA|15|NA
CASSSEWRPNNEQFF
TGTGCCAGCAGCTCAGAGTGGCGGCCCAACAATGAGCAGTTCTTC
>TRBJ2-1|TRBV7-6|TRBD2|16|NA
CASSPTSGGAIYEQFF
TGTGCCAGCAGCCCAACTAGCGGGGGGGCTATATATGAGCAGTTCTTC